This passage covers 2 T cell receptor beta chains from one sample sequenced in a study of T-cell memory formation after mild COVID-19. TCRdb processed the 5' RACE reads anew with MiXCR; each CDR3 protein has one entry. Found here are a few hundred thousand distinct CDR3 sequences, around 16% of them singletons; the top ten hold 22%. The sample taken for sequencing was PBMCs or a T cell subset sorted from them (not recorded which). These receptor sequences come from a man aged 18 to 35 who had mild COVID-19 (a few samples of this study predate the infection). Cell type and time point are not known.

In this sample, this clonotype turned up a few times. CDR3 protein: CASSSTGTQEGYGYTF. In DNA form, the CDR3 reads TGTGCCAGCAGTTCAACCGGGACACAGGAAGGCTATGGCTACACCTTC. This chain joins TRBV28 and TRBJ1-2; D perhaps matches TRBD1 (6 bases). The CDR3 contains 16 residues. CDR1 is MDHEN, CDR2 SYDVKM, per germline. V dropped 4 bases and J dropped 4 bases, with 19 bases sitting between them.

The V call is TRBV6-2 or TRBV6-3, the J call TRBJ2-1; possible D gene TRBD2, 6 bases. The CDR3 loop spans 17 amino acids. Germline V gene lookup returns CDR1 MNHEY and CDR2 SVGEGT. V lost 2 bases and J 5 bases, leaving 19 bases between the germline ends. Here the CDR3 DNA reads TGTGCCAGCAGTTACGCCCCTCACGGGAGATCGGACAATGAGCAGTTCTTC. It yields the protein CASSYAPHGRSDNEQFF.